What follows is one T cell receptor beta chain and its context. Trimming at V came to 7 bases and at J to 7 bases, leaving 11 bases not matched to a gene. In germline, CDR1 is MDHEN, CDR2 SYDVKM. The CDR3 is 15 amino acids. This specimen comes from a study of graft-versus-host responses after intestinal transplantation. Measured with immunoSEQ multiplex PCR; TCRdb has only the in-frame clones, and not every one. This table has nearly 45,000 clones, roughly nine tenths appearing once. Sequenced material: PBMCs, taken 524 days after transplant. The chain has TRBV28 and TRBJ1-4; 8 bases fit TRBD1. This receptor was identified in a human patient who received an intestinal transplant, so some T cells may come from the graft donor. This chain's CDR3 is CASTSRTGLGEKLFF. The CDR3 DNA is TGTGCCAGCACCTCAAGGACAGGGTTGGGTGAAAAACTGTTTTTT.